The 30 T cell receptor beta chains presented below share a single source sample, sequenced in a study of T-cell reconstitution after alpha-beta-depleted transplantation in children. Unique molecular identifiers tagged the TCRbeta library. TCRdb fed the PCR reads into MiXCR, producing one record per CDR3 protein. The sample shows almost 600,000 distinct CDR3 sequences, over 25% of them seen only once. Source: PBMCs, taken before TCRalphabeta/CD19-depleted stem cell transplant. These TCRs come from a boy less than two years old with Wiskott-Aldrich syndrome, due to receive a stem cell transplant.

A remark on this clonotype: The junction does not match germline at one end; this may be a read error. DNA of the CDR3: TGTGCCAGCAGTTTTCTGCAGGGGACAGATACGCAGTATTTT. Translated: CASSFLQGTDTQYF. The chain couples TRBV5-1 to TRBJ2-3, with D possibly being TRBD1 (6 bases). The germline V gene has CDR1 SGHRS and CDR2 YFSETQ. The CDR3 has 14 amino acids.

The chain is built from TRBV20-1 and TRBJ2-3; possibly TRBD2 for D (6 bases). CDR3 size: 14 residues. CDR1 and CDR2 from the germline V gene are DFQATT and SNEGSKA (reference sequence). The germline V and J ends were trimmed by 6 bases and 1 base, with 14 bases remaining between them. The CDR3 DNA reads as TGCAGTGCCCCATTGGCTAGCGGCACAGATACGCAGTATTTT. Protein product: CSAPLASGTDTQYF.

Only one count was recorded for this clonotype. This chain uses TRBV7-2 with TRBJ2-2; 7 nucleotides align to TRBD1. The ends lost 8 bases at V and 0 bases at J; junction bases unmatched: 6. This CDR3 contains 15 residues. Germline V gene data show CDR1 as SGHTA and CDR2 as FQGNSA. CDR3 DNA: TGTGCCAGCCTGGGACAGTTCGCGAACACCGGGGAGCTGTTTTTT. It is translated as CASLGQFANTGELFF.

CDR3 protein: CATSRAGTVGNEQFF. The DNA of the CDR3 is TGTGCCACCAGCAGAGCGGGGACAGTCGGCAATGAGCAGTTCTTC. The genes are TRBV15 and TRBJ2-1; 7 nucleotides line up with TRBD1. The length of the CDR3 is 15 residues. V gave up 1 base and J gave up 6 bases; unmatched junction bases: 6. The germline V gene has CDR1 LNHNV and CDR2 YYDKDF (reference sequence).

This chain links TRBV2 with TRBJ1-1; perhaps TRBD1 as D (5 bases). Trimming pared 8 bases from V and 0 bases from J, leaving 10 bases between. The germline gives CDR1 SNHLY, CDR2 FYNNEI. CDR3 size: 13 residues. CDR3 region: CASGGDLNTEAFF. CDR3 nucleotides: TGTGCCAGCGGGGGGGATTTGAACACTGAAGCTTTCTTT.

This chain joins TRBV7-9 and TRBJ1-4; D is unresolved. V was clipped by 6 bases and J by 5 bases, with 4 bases between them. Germline V gives CDR1 SEHNR, CDR2 FQNEAQ (reference sequence). The CDR3 length is 11 residues. As DNA, the CDR3 is TGTGCCAGCAGGAGAAATGAAAAACTGTTTTTT. As protein: CASRRNEKLFF.

The V gene is TRBV20-1, the J gene TRBJ2-5; 10 positions match TRBD2. Germline CDR1 is DFQATT and CDR2 is SNEGSKA (reference sequence). With V trimmed by 5 bases and J by 5 bases, 8 bases remained unmatched. The CDR3 loop spans 14 amino acids. The CDR3 sequence is CSAHLAGVRETQYF. The CDR3 coding sequence is TGCAGTGCTCACCTAGCGGGAGTTCGGGAGACCCAGTACTTC.

The CDR3 loop reads CASSLGTRNTDTQYF. For the CDR3, the DNA is TGTGCCAGCAGCTTAGGGACTCGCAACACAGATACGCAGTATTTT. The V gene is TRBV7-6, the J gene TRBJ2-3, with D perhaps TRBD2 (5 bases). The CDR3 sequence is 15 residues long. The V gene's germline CDR1 is SGHVS and CDR2 FNYEAQ. Trimming left V 1 base short and J 2 bases short, with 10 bases between.

This clonotype was picked up a small number of times. This rearrangement joins TRBV7-9 to TRBJ2-7; D unclear. The germline gives CDR1 SEHNR, CDR2 FQNEAQ (reference sequence). The CDR3 loop spans 11 amino acids. V was clipped by 5 bases and J by 6 bases, with 8 bases between them. CDR3 sequence reads: CASSRLGEQYF. The CDR3, as DNA: TGTGCCAGCAGCCGGCTAGGCGAGCAGTACTTC.

This clonotype has only a few counts. The chain links TRBV5-6 to TRBJ2-1; 7 nucleotides match TRBD2. There are 15 residues in the CDR3. Germline values: CDR1 SGHDT, CDR2 YYEEEE. J was trimmed by 6 bases and V by 4 bases; bases with no gene match: 10. The CDR3 protein is CASSTRDYPFNEQFF. The CDR3, as DNA: TGTGCCAGCAGCACCCGGGACTATCCGTTCAATGAGCAGTTCTTC.

This clonotype was seen a single time. V is TRBV5-1 and J is TRBJ2-1; maybe TRBD2 (6 bases). The germline V gene has CDR1 SGHRS and CDR2 YFSETQ. The CDR3 is 14 residues long. Trimming took 1 base from V and 9 from J, leaving 14 bases between them. DNA of the CDR3: TGCGCCAGCAGCTTGTTGCCGGGAGAGGTTGAGCAGTTCTTC. It codes for CASSLLPGEVEQFF. Filled out from reference TRBV5-1 and TRBJ2-1, the complete variable domain reads KAGVTQTPRYLIKTRGQQVTLSCSPISGHRSVSWYQQTPGQGLQFLFEYFSETQRNKGNFPGRFSGRQFSNSRSEMNVSTLELGDSALYLCASSLLPGEVEQFFGPGTRLTVL.

This clonotype was seen only a few times. V usage is TRBV28 and J usage is TRBJ2-1, with D perhaps matching TRBD2 (6 bases). Trimming left V 7 bases short and J 5 bases short, with 15 bases between. Germline values: CDR1 MDHEN, CDR2 SYDVKM. The CDR3 sequence is 14 residues long. The CDR3: CASKLGTANNEQFF. The CDR3 region has the DNA TGTGCCAGCAAACTAGGGACTGCTAACAATGAGCAGTTCTTC.

The chain employs TRBV12-3 or TRBV12-4 and TRBJ2-7, with 8 bases fitting TRBD1. V lost 4 bases to trimming and J lost 1 base; unmatched junction nucleotides: 6. This CDR3 contains 15 residues. The CDR3 nucleotides read TGTGCCAGCAGTTCAGACAGGGGTAGGTCCTACGAGCAGTACTTC. This sequence encodes CASSSDRGRSYEQYF.

There are a few counts of this clonotype. The V call is TRBV20-1, the J call TRBJ2-1; D might be TRBD1 or TRBD2, each matching 5 bases. Germline loops: CDR1 DFQATT, CDR2 SNEGSKA (reference sequence). Trimming stripped 5 bases from V and 0 bases from J, with 8 bases between. There are 13 residues in the CDR3. CDR3 region: CSALGTSYNEQFF. The DNA of the CDR3 is TGCAGTGCTCTAGGGACCTCCTACAATGAGCAGTTCTTC.

This clonotype has a single count. The rearrangement joins TRBV10-3 to TRBJ2-7; TRBD2 agrees at 9 bases. With 5 bases clipped from V and 2 bases from J, the junction kept 4 bases outside the gene matches. Germline CDR1 reads ENHRY; CDR2 reads SYGVKD. There are 14 residues in the CDR3. In DNA form, the CDR3 reads TGTGCCATCAGTTCGACTAGCGGAGCCTACGAGCAGTACTTC. It translates to CAISSTSGAYEQYF.

This clonotype was observed a handful of times. The chain carries TRBV5-1 and TRBJ2-5; D uncertain. CDR1 and CDR2 from the germline V gene are SGHRS and YFSETQ. V was trimmed by 4 bases and J by 1 base, leaving 8 bases between them. The CDR3 totals 13 residues. This CDR3 is CASSPHAQETQYF. For the CDR3, the DNA is TGCGCCAGCAGCCCCCACGCCCAAGAGACCCAGTACTTC.

The rearrangement uses TRBV5-1 and TRBJ2-3; 7 nucleotides align to TRBD2. The CDR3 runs 15 residues. V shed 4 bases and J 2 bases; nucleotides not matched to a gene: 7. Germline loops: CDR1 SGHRS, CDR2 YFSETQ. CDR3 DNA: TGCGCCAGCAGCGGCCTAGCGGCCAACACAGATACGCAGTATTTT. As protein: CASSGLAANTDTQYF.

The genes are TRBV10-3 and TRBJ2-1; 8 bases line up with TRBD2. Germline trimming cut 0 bases from V and 12 bases from J; bases unmatched to any gene: 7. This CDR3 is built from 14 residues. Germline V gives CDR1 ENHRY, CDR2 SYGVKD. The CDR3 sequence: CAISESTERGLQFF. As DNA, the CDR3 is TGTGCCATCAGTGAGTCGACGGAGCGGGGGTTGCAGTTCTTC.

The chain couples TRBV5-1 to TRBJ2-7; D is ambiguous. Germline V gene lookup returns CDR1 SGHRS and CDR2 YFSETQ. V lost 0 bases to trimming and J lost 1 base, with 11 bases between them. This CDR3 contains 15 residues. DNA of the CDR3: TGCGCCAGCAGCTTGGGCGGAGCACCGTCCTACGAGCAGTACTTC. Encoded protein: CASSLGGAPSYEQYF.

This clonotype was observed once. This sequence joins TRBV29-1 and TRBJ1-1; D is perhaps TRBD1 (6 bases). The CDR3 extends over 13 amino acids. Trimming stripped 7 bases from V and 1 base from J, with 13 bases between. The germline V gene encodes CDR1 SQVTM and CDR2 ANQGSEA. The CDR3 DNA is TGCAGCGCGGAACAGGGAGGGAACACTGAAGCTTTCTTT. This codes for CSAEQGGNTEAFF. The full variable domain, rest sourced from reference TRBV29-1 and TRBJ1-1, is SAVISQKPSRDICQRGTSLTIQCQVDSQVTMMFWYRQQPGQSLTLIATANQGSEATYESGFVIDKFPISRPNLTFSTLTVSNMSPEDSSIYLCSAEQGGNTEAFFGQGTRLTVV.

The J gene is TRBJ1-1, the V gene TRBV5-6, with D uncertain. CDR3 length: 13 amino acids. The germline V gene encodes CDR1 SGHDT and CDR2 YYEEEE. V shed 5 bases and J shed 0 bases, with 8 bases lying between them. The CDR3, as DNA: TGTGCCAGCAGACTTCACTTGAACACTGAAGCTTTCTTT. Residues: CASRLHLNTEAFF.

The gene calls are TRBV5-6 and TRBJ2-3; 8 bases fit TRBD2. The CDR3 has 15 amino acids. V shed 5 bases, J shed 1 base, and the junction held 6 bases outside the gene matches. Germline V gene lookup returns CDR1 SGHDT and CDR2 YYEEEE. The CDR3 bases are TGTGCCAGCAGATTGAGCGGGAGTGGCACAGATACGCAGTATTTT. Translation: CASRLSGSGTDTQYF.

This clonotype was picked up a small number of times. The chain couples TRBV4-2 to TRBJ2-2; TRBD2 might be the D (6 bases). V lost 1 base and J 3 bases, leaving 12 bases between the germline ends. The CDR3 runs 16 residues. Germline loops: CDR1 LGHNA, CDR2 YNFKEQ. CDR3 in amino acids: CASSQGGRRDTGELFF. CDR3 DNA: TGTGCCAGCAGCCAAGGTGGACGGAGGGACACCGGGGAGCTGTTTTTT.

Concerning this clonotype: Germline is not matched at one junction end, which may reflect a read error. The V call is TRBV6-6, the J call TRBJ2-5; no reliable D call. Germline V gives CDR1 MNHNY, CDR2 SVGAGI (reference sequence). The CDR3 extends over 12 amino acids. The CDR3 sequence is CASSYRQETPYF. In DNA form, the CDR3 reads TGTGCCAGCAGTTACAGACAAGAGACCCCGTACTTC.

The chain joins TRBV12-3 or TRBV12-4 to TRBJ2-2; no definite D call. The CDR3 has 12 residues. The V gene lost 4 bases and the J gene lost 6 bases, with 6 bases spanning the gap. The chain's CDR3 is CASSSRPGELFF. The DNA for the CDR3 is TGTGCCAGCAGTTCGAGGCCCGGGGAGCTGTTTTTT.

This clonotype has more than one count but fewer than ten. This rearrangement joins TRBV6-2 or TRBV6-3 to TRBJ2-1; D not resolved. CDR3 length equals 14 residues. The V and J ends lost 1 base and 4 bases respectively, with 8 bases between them. CDR1 MNHEY and CDR2 SVGEGT come from the germline V gene. CDR3 nucleotides: TGTGCCAGCAGTTACTGGGCCTGGTACAATGAGCAGTTCTTC. Translating it yields CASSYWAWYNEQFF.

V is TRBV5-1 and J is TRBJ2-1; 11 bases match TRBD2. Germline CDR1 SGHRS, CDR2 YFSETQ. Unmatched junction bases numbered 3, after V lost 4 bases and J lost 3 bases. The CDR3 is made up of 15 amino acids. As DNA, the CDR3 is TGCGCCAGCAGCAGGACTAGCGGGTTCTACAATGAGCAGTTCTTC. Protein product: CASSRTSGFYNEQFF.

This clonotype has just a few counts. J is TRBJ2-2 and V is TRBV2; 7 positions match TRBD1. From germline, CDR1 is SNHLY and CDR2 FYNNEI. The CDR3 runs to 15 residues. J was trimmed by 6 bases and V by 5 bases; bases with no gene match: 9. In DNA, the CDR3 is TGTGCCAGCAGTCAAACAGGGGCGCGGTCCGGGGAGCTGTTTTTT. Its translation is CASSQTGARSGELFF. The full variable domain, completed using reference TRBV2 and TRBJ2-2, is EPEVTQTPSHQVTQMGQEVILRCVPISNHLYFYWYRQILGQKVEFLVSFYNNEISEKSEIFDDQFSVERPDGSNFTLKIRSTKLEDSAMYFCASSQTGARSGELFFGEGSRLTVL.

A few counts support this clonotype. V and J are TRBV5-1 and TRBJ1-4; the D is unclear. V lost 0 bases, J lost 11 bases, and 11 bases lay in between. This CDR3 is built from 13 residues. Germline CDR1 reads SGHRS; CDR2 reads YFSETQ. CDR3 sequence (DNA): TGCGCCAGCAGCTTGGCCAGTAAGGAGAAACTGTTTTTT. It encodes CASSLASKEKLFF.

The rearrangement links TRBV6-1 to TRBJ2-1; 12 nucleotides align to TRBD2. Per the germline V gene, CDR1 is MNHNS and CDR2 is SASEGT. There are 14 residues in the CDR3. J lost 10 bases, V lost 4 bases, and 5 bases had no gene match. CDR3 sequence reads: CASSVGLAGWEQFF. CDR3 bases: TGTGCCAGCAGTGTCGGACTAGCGGGATGGGAGCAGTTCTTC.